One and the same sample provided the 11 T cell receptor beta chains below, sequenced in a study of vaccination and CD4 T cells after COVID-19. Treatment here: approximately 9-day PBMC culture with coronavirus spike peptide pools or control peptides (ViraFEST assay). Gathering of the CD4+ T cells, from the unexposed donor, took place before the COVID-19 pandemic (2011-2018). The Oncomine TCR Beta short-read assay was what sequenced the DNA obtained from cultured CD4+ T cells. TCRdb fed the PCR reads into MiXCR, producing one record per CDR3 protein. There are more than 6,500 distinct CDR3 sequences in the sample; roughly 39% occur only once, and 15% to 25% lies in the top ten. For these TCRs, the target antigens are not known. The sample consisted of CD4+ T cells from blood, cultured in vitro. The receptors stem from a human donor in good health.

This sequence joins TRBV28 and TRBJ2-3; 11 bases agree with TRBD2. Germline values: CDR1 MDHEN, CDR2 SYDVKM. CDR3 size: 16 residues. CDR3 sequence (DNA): TGTGGAGCCCAGGGAGGGGGACTAGCGGTAGCAGATACGCAGTATTTT. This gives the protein CGAQGGGLAVADTQYF.

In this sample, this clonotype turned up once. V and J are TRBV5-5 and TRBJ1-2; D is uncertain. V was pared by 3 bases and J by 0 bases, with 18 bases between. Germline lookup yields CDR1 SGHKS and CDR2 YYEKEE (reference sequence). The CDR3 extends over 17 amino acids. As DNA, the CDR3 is TGTGCCAGCAGCTCAGAGAACCGACGGCTAGCTAACTATGGCTACACCTTC. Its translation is CASSSENRRLANYGYTF.

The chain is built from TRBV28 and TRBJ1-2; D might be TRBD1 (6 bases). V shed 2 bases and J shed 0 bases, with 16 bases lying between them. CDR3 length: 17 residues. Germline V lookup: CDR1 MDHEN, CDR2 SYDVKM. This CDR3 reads CASSLGVHREANYGYTF. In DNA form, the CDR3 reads TGTGCCAGCAGTTTAGGCGTACACAGGGAGGCTAACTATGGCTACACCTTC.

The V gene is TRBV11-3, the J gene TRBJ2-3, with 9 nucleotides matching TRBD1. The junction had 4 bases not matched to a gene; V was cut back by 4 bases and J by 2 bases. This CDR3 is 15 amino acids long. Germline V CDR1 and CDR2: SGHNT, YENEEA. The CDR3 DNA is TGTGCCAGCAGCTCCGGACAGGGGACCACAGATACGCAGTATTTT. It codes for CASSSGQGTTDTQYF.

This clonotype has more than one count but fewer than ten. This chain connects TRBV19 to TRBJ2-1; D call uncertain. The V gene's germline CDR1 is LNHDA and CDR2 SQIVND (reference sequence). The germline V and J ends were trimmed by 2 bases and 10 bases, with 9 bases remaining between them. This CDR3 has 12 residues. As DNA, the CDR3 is TGTGCCAGTAGTATACGTGGGCTGGAGCAGTTCTTC. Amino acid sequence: CASSIRGLEQFF.

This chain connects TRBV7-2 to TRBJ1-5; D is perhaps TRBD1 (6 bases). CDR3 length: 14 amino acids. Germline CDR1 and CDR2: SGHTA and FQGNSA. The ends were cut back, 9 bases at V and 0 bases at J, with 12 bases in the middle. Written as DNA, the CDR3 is TGTGCCAGTACAGAGGGACATAGCAATCAGCCCCAGCATTTT. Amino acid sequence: CASTEGHSNQPQHF.

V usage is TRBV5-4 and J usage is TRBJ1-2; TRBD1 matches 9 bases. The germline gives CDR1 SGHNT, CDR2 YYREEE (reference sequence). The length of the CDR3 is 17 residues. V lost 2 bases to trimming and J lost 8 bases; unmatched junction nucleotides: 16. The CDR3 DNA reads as TGTGCCAGCAGCTTCCCGGGACAGGGCCCACTCGCGGGGGGCTACACCTTC. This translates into CASSFPGQGPLAGGYTF.

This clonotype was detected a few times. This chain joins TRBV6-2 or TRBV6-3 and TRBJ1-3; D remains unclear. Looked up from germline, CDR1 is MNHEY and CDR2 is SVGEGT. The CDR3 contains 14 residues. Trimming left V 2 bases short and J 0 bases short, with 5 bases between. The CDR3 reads CASSYRDSGNTIYF. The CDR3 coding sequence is TGTGCCAGCAGTTACCGGGACTCTGGAAACACCATATATTTT.

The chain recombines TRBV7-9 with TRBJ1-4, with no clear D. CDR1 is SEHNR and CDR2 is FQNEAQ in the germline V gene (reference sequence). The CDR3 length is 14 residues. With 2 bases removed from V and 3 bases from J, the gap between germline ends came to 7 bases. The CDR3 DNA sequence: TGTGCCAGCAGCTTAAGTGGGGCTAATGAAAAACTGTTTTTT. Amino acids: CASSLSGANEKLFF. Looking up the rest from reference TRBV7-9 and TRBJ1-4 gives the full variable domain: DTGVSQNPRHKITKRGQNVTFRCDPISEHNRLYWYRQTLGQGPEFLTYFQNEAQLEKSRLLSDRFSAERPKGSFSTLEIQRTEQGDSAMYLCASSLSGANEKLFFGSGTQLSVL.

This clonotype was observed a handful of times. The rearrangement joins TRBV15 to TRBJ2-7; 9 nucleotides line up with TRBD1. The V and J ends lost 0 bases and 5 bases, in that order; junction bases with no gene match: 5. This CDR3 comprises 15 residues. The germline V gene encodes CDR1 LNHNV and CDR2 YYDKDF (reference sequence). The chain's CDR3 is CATSRDGGQGHEQYF. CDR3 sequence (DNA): TGTGCCACCAGCAGAGACGGGGGACAGGGCCACGAGCAGTACTTC.

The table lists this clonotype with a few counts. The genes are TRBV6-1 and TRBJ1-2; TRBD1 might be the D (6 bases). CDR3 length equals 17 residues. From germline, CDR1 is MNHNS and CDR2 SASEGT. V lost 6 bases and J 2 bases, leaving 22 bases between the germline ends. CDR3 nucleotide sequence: TGTGCCAGCAGGGGGGCAGGAGATTTTAAGGGCAACTATGGCTACACCTTC. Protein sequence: CASRGAGDFKGNYGYTF.